This passage covers 16 T cell receptor beta chains from one sample sequenced in a study of T cells after yellow fever vaccination. MiXCR was run by TCRdb on the 5' RACE reads, yielding one entry per CDR3 protein. The sample yields 70,000 or so distinct CDR3 sequences, under 6.5% seen once. The starting material was CD4+ T cells sorted from PBMCs, obtained less than 16 days after the first yellow fever vaccination. The receptors here all came from a man younger than 35 who received the YFV17D yellow fever vaccine.

This clonotype was seen at least ten times. This sequence joins TRBV6-5 and TRBJ1-2; 10 nucleotides agree with TRBD1. Germline trimming cut 2 bases from V and 4 bases from J; bases unmatched to any gene: 7. This CDR3 comprises 16 residues. Germline V gene lookup returns CDR1 MNHEY and CDR2 SVGAGI. DNA for the CDR3: TGTGCCAGCAGTTACAGGGTGACAGGGGGCTCCTATGGCTACACCTTC. Protein product: CASSYRVTGGSYGYTF.

This clonotype was counted ten times or more. V usage is TRBV10-3 and J usage is TRBJ2-7; the D gene is possibly TRBD1 (6 bases). V dropped 10 bases and J dropped 4 bases, with 20 bases sitting between them. The CDR3 has 14 residues. The V gene's germline CDR1 is ENHRY and CDR2 SYGVKD. This CDR3 reads CATHPRLQGYEQYF. DNA of the CDR3: TGTGCCACCCACCCGCGATTACAGGGTTACGAGCAGTACTTC.

The rearrangement links TRBV5-4 to TRBJ2-6; maybe TRBD1 (5 bases). Germline-derived CDR1 and CDR2 are SGHNT and YYREEE (reference sequence). Trimming took off 2 bases at V and 0 bases at J, with 9 bases between the two ends. The CDR3 runs 16 residues. The CDR3 DNA reads as TGTGCCAGCAGCTTCTACAGGAACTCTGGGGCCAACGTCCTGACTTTC. Its translation is CASSFYRNSGANVLTF.

This clonotype appeared many times. DNA of the CDR3: TGCAGTGCTACCAAGAATACCCAAGAGACCCAGTACTTC. Protein product: CSATKNTQETQYF. This chain links TRBV20-1 with TRBJ2-5; D remains unclear. The ends were cut back, 4 bases at V and 1 base at J, with 10 bases in the middle. Germline V gives CDR1 DFQATT, CDR2 SNEGSKA (reference sequence). There are 13 residues in the CDR3.

This clonotype was seen many times. The rearrangement uses TRBV7-3 and TRBJ2-1; unclear D gene. The V gene lost 2 bases and the J gene lost 2 bases, with 7 bases spanning the gap. The CDR3 runs to 14 residues. The germline CDR1 and CDR2 sequences are SGHTA and FQGTGA. In DNA form, the CDR3 reads TGTGCCAGCAGCTTAGGCCCGACCTACAATGAGCAGTTCTTC. Translated: CASSLGPTYNEQFF.

This clonotype showed up just a few times. The CDR3, as DNA: TGTGCCAGCAGCAGCGGGGGGAGTAACAATGAGCAGTTCTTC. It specifies CASSSGGSNNEQFF. The chain has TRBV11-3 and TRBJ2-1; 9 positions agree with TRBD2. J gave up 5 bases and V 5 bases, and 4 bases lay outside the gene matches. The CDR3 totals 14 residues. Germline V lookup: CDR1 SGHNT, CDR2 YENEEA.

Many counts were recorded for this clonotype. The chain employs TRBV10-3 and TRBJ2-3; no reliable D call. There are 14 residues in the CDR3. Trimming pared 4 bases from V and 5 bases from J, leaving 13 bases between. CDR1 is ENHRY and CDR2 is SYGVKD in the germline V gene. As DNA, the CDR3 is TGTGCCATCAGTGCTATCCCGCCTGGAGATACGCAGTATTTT. Translation gives CAISAIPPGDTQYF.

This clonotype has ten or more counts. V and J are TRBV7-2 and TRBJ2-5, with 10 nucleotides matching TRBD2. This CDR3 spans 14 amino acids. The J segment lost 6 bases and the V segment lost 3 bases, leaving 4 bases of the junction unmatched. Germline V lookup: CDR1 SGHTA, CDR2 FQGNSA. The CDR3 bases are TGTGCCAGCAGCTTTGCTAGCGGGGGTCAGACCCAGTACTTC. Protein sequence: CASSFASGGQTQYF.

At least ten counts were recorded for this clonotype. The rearrangement joins TRBV7-3 to TRBJ2-3; 7 bases agree with TRBD1. Germline values: CDR1 SGHTA, CDR2 FQGTGA. Trimming removed 5 bases from V and 4 bases from J; junction bases left unmatched: 9. CDR3 length: 15 amino acids. The CDR3 nucleotides read TGTGCCAGCAGCCGACAGGGTACAATCGCAGATACGCAGTATTTT. Translation: CASSRQGTIADTQYF. Full variable domain (rest looked up from reference TRBV7-3 and TRBJ2-3): GAGVSQTPSNKVTEKGKYVELRCDPISGHTALYWYRQSLGQGPEFLIYFQGTGAADDSGLPNDRFFAVRPEGSVSTLKIQRTERGDSAVYLCASSRQGTIADTQYFGPGTRLTVL.

This clonotype was observed at least ten times. The J gene is TRBJ1-1, the V gene TRBV5-1, with D possibly being TRBD1 (5 bases). Trimming removed 4 bases from V and 4 bases from J, with 14 bases in between. Germline-derived CDR1 and CDR2 are SGHRS and YFSETQ. This CDR3 contains 14 residues. The CDR3 DNA is TGCGCCAGCAGCCCTCTGACGGGGCGCACTGAAGCTTTCTTT. Its translation is CASSPLTGRTEAFF.

This clonotype was counted many times. The gene calls are TRBV5-4 and TRBJ2-5; D perhaps matches TRBD1 (6 bases). CDR3 size: 13 residues. Germline assignment: CDR1 SGHNT and CDR2 YYREEE (reference sequence). The V gene lost 7 bases and the J gene lost 0 bases, with 10 bases spanning the gap. CDR3 sequence reads: CASGTGNQETQYF. The CDR3, as DNA: TGTGCCAGCGGCACAGGGAACCAAGAGACCCAGTACTTC.

This clonotype occurred many times. The chain recombines TRBV5-1 with TRBJ2-7, with a weak D call TRBD1 (5 bases). V lost 0 bases and J lost 0, with 10 bases in between. Germline CDR1 is SGHRS and CDR2 is YFSETQ. This CDR3 region has 15 residues. The CDR3 sequence: CASSLANQGSYEQYF. CDR3 DNA sequence: TGCGCCAGCAGCTTGGCCAACCAGGGCTCCTACGAGCAGTACTTC.

This clonotype was counted at least ten times. The V call is TRBV7-2, the J call TRBJ2-3; TRBD2 aligns across 12 bases. The CDR3 runs to 15 residues. J was trimmed by 2 bases and V by 5 bases; bases with no gene match: 2. Per the germline V gene, CDR1 is SGHTA and CDR2 is FQGNSA. DNA of the CDR3: TGTGCCAGCAGCCGGACTAGCGGGGACACAGATACGCAGTATTTT. Translated: CASSRTSGDTDTQYF.

This clonotype was detected many times. This sequence joins TRBV6-1 and TRBJ1-2; D gene unclear. The CDR3 has 14 amino acids. The germline CDR1 and CDR2 sequences are MNHNS and SASEGT. The ends were cut back, 8 bases at V and 2 bases at J, with 15 bases in the middle. Here the CDR3 reads CASYPPTSNYGYTF. DNA of the CDR3: TGTGCCAGCTATCCCCCTACCTCGAACTATGGCTACACCTTC.

In its sample, this clonotype was seen many times. The CDR3 region is CASSQDKVGNEQFF. The CDR3 nucleotides are TGTGCCAGCAGCCAAGATAAGGTGGGGAATGAGCAGTTCTTC. J is TRBJ2-1 and V is TRBV3-1; D not resolved. The V end lost 0 bases, the J end lost 7 bases, and 10 bases lay between the germline ends. This CDR3 has 14 residues. Per the germline V gene, CDR1 is LGHDT and CDR2 is YNNKEL (reference sequence).

This clonotype was observed many times. The chain uses TRBV12-3 or TRBV12-4 and TRBJ2-3; 8 nucleotides align to TRBD2. The V segment lost 5 bases and the J segment 0 bases; nucleotides outside the gene matches: 13. The CDR3 is 18 residues long. The chain's CDR3 is CASSPFVGRGVSTDTQYF. The CDR3 DNA reads as TGTGCCAGCAGTCCGTTTGTGGGGCGGGGGGTTAGCACAGATACGCAGTATTTT.